This T cell receptor beta chain was recorded in a study of blood T cell repertoires in COVID-19. Study details: Samples representing acute and convalescent COVID-19 were sourced from the United States, Italy and Spain. Sources were T cells, B-cell-depleted T cells, or PBMCs; the material itself was cDNA or gDNA.

The Seattle patients, enrolled during active infection, were followed longitudinally. CDR1 is SGHNT and CDR2 is YENEEA in the germline V gene. The CDR3 extends over 15 amino acids. J gave up 3 bases and V 5 bases, and 3 bases lay outside the gene matches. In the source study's methods: Reference gene primer amplification in the assay estimated nucleated cell counts. TCRdb keeps only in-frame clones here, not all; method: immunoSEQ multiplex PCR. That table supplies the V and J calls and clone size; D and trimming were determined from the DNA. Of around 300,000 clones in the sample, around 87% are singletons; the top ten hold under 1.1%.

The rearrangement links TRBV11-3 to TRBJ2-1; 11 bases are shared with TRBD2. Material: peripheral blood. The receptor was derived from a woman aged 40 to 49 with COVID-19, enrolled during active disease. In DNA form, the CDR3 reads TGTGCCAGCAGCCAACTAGCGGGGGACTACAATGAGCAGTTCTTC. The encoded protein is CASSQLAGDYNEQFF.